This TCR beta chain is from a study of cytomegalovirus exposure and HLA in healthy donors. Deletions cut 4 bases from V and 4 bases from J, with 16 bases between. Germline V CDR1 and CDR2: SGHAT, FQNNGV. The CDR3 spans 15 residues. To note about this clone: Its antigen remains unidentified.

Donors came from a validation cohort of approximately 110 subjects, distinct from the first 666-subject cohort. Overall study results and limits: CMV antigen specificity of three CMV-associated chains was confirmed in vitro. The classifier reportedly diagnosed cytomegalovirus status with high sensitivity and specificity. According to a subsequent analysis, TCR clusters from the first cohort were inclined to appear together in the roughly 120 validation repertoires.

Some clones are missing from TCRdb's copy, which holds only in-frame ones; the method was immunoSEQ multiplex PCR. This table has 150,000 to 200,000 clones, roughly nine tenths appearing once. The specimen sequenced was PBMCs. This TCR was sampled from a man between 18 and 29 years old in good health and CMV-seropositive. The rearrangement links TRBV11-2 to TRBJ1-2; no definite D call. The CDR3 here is CASSSYRRGSYGYTF. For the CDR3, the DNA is TGTGCCAGCAGCTCATATCGGCGAGGCTCCTATGGCTACACCTTC.